This T cell receptor beta chain was identified in a study of blood T cell repertoires in COVID-19. Method: immunoSEQ multiplex PCR; TCRdb's copy keeps in-frame clones and lacks some. Among about 69,000 clones listed, about four fifths were seen once. CDR3 length: 14 amino acids. Germline V gene sequence: CDR1 SGHDT, CDR2 YYEEEE. V was shortened by 6 bases and J by 0 bases, with 9 bases between the two germline ends. The chain links TRBV5-6 to TRBJ1-4; weak D call: TRBD1 (5 bases). This clonotype originated in a woman aged 80 or over with acute or convalescent COVID-19. The sample consisted of peripheral blood. As DNA, the CDR3 is TGTGCCAGCACCTCGGGGGCAACTAATGAAAAACTGTTTTTT. Its translation: CASTSGATNEKLFF.